This T cell receptor (beta chain) was recorded in a study of blood T cells in healthy people across ages. The CDR3 covers 15 residues. V lost 5 bases and J lost 4; bases outside the gene matches: 9. CDR1 is MNHEY, CDR2 SMNVEV, per germline (reference sequence). A second PCR of about 7 to 12 cycles used a sample-barcoded 5' primer and a J-beta primer mix. From the 5' RACE reads, TCRdb called clonotypes with MiXCR, one entry per CDR3 protein. The table shows about a million distinct CDR3 sequences, with about 51% occurring only once. Details on this clonotype: Antigen: not known.

Study outcomes and limitations: Reliance upon unsorted PBMCs precluded definitive naive versus antigen-experienced comparison. The unknown donor CMV status may have confounded expanded clonotype changes.

This clonotype was sampled from a woman in her sixties in good health. This chain links TRBV27 with TRBJ1-2, with 8 bases identical to TRBD1. Sequenced material: blood. CDR3 sequence reads: CASSTRQGMAYGYTF. Written as DNA, the CDR3 is TGTGCCAGCAGTACCCGACAGGGGATGGCCTATGGCTACACCTTC.